Following are 31 T cell receptor beta chains from one sample sequenced in a study of T cell changes during pregnancy in multiple sclerosis. TCRdb's copy holds only in-frame clones and misses some; the assay was immunoSEQ multiplex PCR. This table holds some 60,000 clones, approximately 92% found once. The sample in question was peripheral blood, obtained in the first trimester of pregnancy. The receptors derive from a female donor with multiple sclerosis, enrolled in a pregnancy study.

The chain carries TRBV7-3 and TRBJ2-3, with 7 bases that match TRBD2. The CDR3 sequence is 15 residues long. Trimming took 2 bases from V and 4 from J; bases not matched to a gene: 6. Germline CDR1 is SGHTA and CDR2 is FQGTGA. The DNA for the CDR3 is TGTGCCAGCAGCTTATTGCCGGGGGGACCAGATACGCAGTATTTT. It codes for CASSLLPGGPDTQYF.

This chain connects TRBV5-1 to TRBJ1-1; D is uncertain. Germline CDR1 SGHRS, CDR2 YFSETQ. V was shortened by 0 bases and J by 2 bases, with 14 bases between the two germline ends. The CDR3 has 16 residues. The CDR3 loop reads CASSLARADFNTEAFF. CDR3 in DNA: TGCGCCAGCAGCTTGGCCCGCGCGGATTTTAACACTGAAGCTTTCTTT.

This clone was observed a single time. The V gene is TRBV7-2, the J gene TRBJ1-2; D remains unclear. V lost 0 bases, J lost 0 bases, and 14 bases lay in between. This CDR3 is 17 amino acids long. Germline CDR1 reads SGHTA; CDR2 reads FQGNSA. CDR3 region: CASSLAFSQKTNYGYTF. CDR3 coding DNA: TGTGCCAGCAGCTTAGCGTTTAGCCAGAAAACTAACTATGGCTACACCTTC.

This chain connects TRBV2 to TRBJ1-1, with D possibly being TRBD1 (6 bases). V lost 5 bases, J lost 9 bases, and 16 bases lay in between. The V gene's germline CDR1 is SNHLY and CDR2 FYNNEI. CDR3 size: 13 residues. The CDR3 is CASSRSIQGKAFF. The CDR3 DNA follows: TGTGCCAGCAGTCGAAGTATACAGGGTAAAGCTTTCTTT.

This clone is a singleton in its sample. This chain uses TRBV7-9 with TRBJ2-7; possible D gene TRBD2, 5 bases. Trimming shortened V by 7 bases and J by 2 bases, and 15 bases separated the two germline ends. CDR1 SEHNR and CDR2 FQNEAQ come from the germline V gene (reference sequence). The CDR3 consists of 14 residues. The CDR3 DNA follows: TGTGCCAGCAAGGAGGACCAGAAGACCTACGAGCAGTACTTC. It specifies CASKEDQKTYEQYF.

The V and J genes are TRBV9 and TRBJ2-7; D unresolved. This CDR3 region has 16 residues. The V gene's germline CDR1 is SGDLS and CDR2 YYNGEE. The V end was cut by 0 bases, the J end by 0 bases, with 13 bases between. CDR3 loop: CASSVGGLINSYEQYF. In DNA, the CDR3 is TGTGCCAGCAGCGTAGGTGGCCTGATTAACTCCTACGAGCAGTACTTC.

The V and J genes are TRBV5-6 and TRBJ2-2, with TRBD1 identical over 9 bases. After removal of 4 bases from V and 5 bases from J, the junction contained 6 bases not matched to a gene. From germline, CDR1 is SGHDT and CDR2 YYEEEE. CDR3 length: 15 amino acids. The CDR3 region is CASSPGTGRTGELFF. The CDR3 DNA reads as TGTGCCAGCAGCCCCGGGACAGGGAGGACCGGGGAGCTGTTTTTT.

CDR3 coding DNA: TGTGCCAGCAGTCTGACTAGCGGGGGAGGTGATGAGCAGTTCTTC. Its translation is CASSLTSGGGDEQFF. The chain carries TRBV6-4 and TRBJ2-1; 12 positions agree with TRBD2. V shed 5 bases and J 8 bases; nucleotides not matched to a gene: 7. The CDR3 spans 15 residues. From germline, CDR1 is MRHNA and CDR2 SNTAGT.

This chain uses TRBV19 with TRBJ2-2, with TRBD1 matching over 9 bases. Trimming at V came to 4 bases and at J to 0 bases, leaving 15 bases not matched to a gene. Per the germline V gene, CDR1 is LNHDA and CDR2 is SQIVND (reference sequence). The CDR3 is 20 residues long. CDR3 residues: CASSSPGQGGRGANTGELFF. In nucleotides, the CDR3 is TGTGCCAGTAGTAGCCCGGGACAGGGTGGTAGAGGCGCGAACACCGGGGAGCTGTTTTTT.

The chain uses TRBV7-2 and TRBJ2-1; the match to TRBD1 covers 9 bases. CDR1 is SGHTA, CDR2 FQGNSA, per germline. The length of the CDR3 is 15 residues. With V trimmed by 2 bases and J by 8 bases, 7 bases remained unmatched. Here the CDR3 reads CASSLLRDRAHEQFF. CDR3 coding DNA: TGTGCCAGCAGCTTACTAAGGGACAGGGCCCATGAGCAGTTCTTC.

This chain links TRBV18 with TRBJ2-5, with TRBD1 matching over 10 bases. V was pared by 6 bases and J by 7 bases, with 11 bases of the junction left unmatched. CDR3 length: 15 residues. CDR1 and CDR2 (germline): KGHSH, LQKENI. CDR3 region: CASSPGTGAVGTQYF. CDR3 in DNA: TGTGCCAGCTCGCCCGGGACAGGGGCTGTTGGGACCCAGTACTTC.

The chain recombines TRBV30 with TRBJ1-1, with TRBD1 as a possible D gene (5 bases). The CDR3 consists of 13 residues. Germline V CDR1 and CDR2: GTSNPN, SVGIG (reference sequence). V was clipped by 1 base and J by 5 bases, with 11 bases between them. This CDR3 is CAWSEGRRTEAFF. CDR3 DNA: TGTGCCTGGAGTGAGGGGAGGAGAACTGAAGCTTTCTTT.

The CDR3 nucleotides are TGTGCCAGCAGCTTGGAAGAGGTAAATCAGCCCCAGCATTTT. As protein: CASSLEEVNQPQHF. V usage is TRBV5-8 and J usage is TRBJ1-5; D gene uncertain. V lost 0 bases to trimming and J lost 4 bases, with 8 bases between them. This CDR3 is 14 amino acids long. Germline lookup yields CDR1 SGHTS and CDR2 YDEGEE. The variable domain in full, completed from reference TRBV5-8 and TRBJ1-5, reads EAGVTQSPTHLIKTRGQQATLRCSPISGHTSVYWYQQALGLGLQFLLWYDEGEERNRGNFPPRFSGRQFPNYSSELNVNALELEDSALYLCASSLEEVNQPQHFGDGTRLSIL.

The CDR3 coding sequence is TGCGCCAGCAGCGACGGGACTAGCGGTTACAATGAGCAGTTCTTC. Residues: CASSDGTSGYNEQFF. The rearrangement joins TRBV5-1 to TRBJ2-1; 11 nucleotides line up with TRBD2. Germline V CDR1 and CDR2: SGHRS, YFSETQ. The CDR3 loop spans 15 amino acids. V dropped 4 bases and J dropped 4; count of bases not matched to a gene: 4.

The chain recombines TRBV4-2 with TRBJ2-3; 12 bases are a match to TRBD2. The CDR3 covers 16 residues. V was clipped by 4 bases and J by 5 bases; unmatched bases: 7. In germline, CDR1 is LGHNA, CDR2 YNFKEQ. The CDR3 region is CASSLMTSGGRDTQYF. The DNA of the CDR3 is TGTGCCAGCAGCCTCATGACTAGCGGGGGCCGAGATACGCAGTATTTT.

The genes are TRBV6-6 and TRBJ1-1; D is ambiguous. The CDR3 sequence is 12 residues long. Deletions cut 7 bases from V and 7 bases from J, with 13 bases between. Germline V gene data show CDR1 as MNHNY and CDR2 as SVGAGI (reference sequence). In DNA, the CDR3 is TGTGCCAGCACTCCACTGGGCCTTGAAGCTTTCTTT. Translation gives CASTPLGLEAFF.

This clone was seen once. The chain recombines TRBV5-6 with TRBJ2-3; the match to TRBD1 covers 8 bases. V shed 0 bases and J 0 bases; nucleotides not matched to a gene: 3. The CDR3 loop spans 16 amino acids. Germline CDR1 is SGHDT and CDR2 is YYEEEE. The CDR3 loop reads CASSLEWTGSTDTQYF. Here the CDR3 DNA reads TGTGCCAGCAGCTTGGAGTGGACAGGGAGCACAGATACGCAGTATTTT. Combining the CDR3 with reference TRBV5-6 and TRBJ2-3 gives the whole variable domain DAGVTQSPTHLIKTRGQQVTLRCSPKSGHDTVSWYQQALGQGPQFIFQYYEEEERQRGNFPDRFSGHQFPNYSSELNVNALLLGDSALYLCASSLEWTGSTDTQYFGPGTRLTVL.

This chain links TRBV29-1 with TRBJ2-7, with D maybe TRBD2 (5 bases). Germline V gene sequence: CDR1 SQVTM, CDR2 ANQGSEA. V was cut by 0 bases and J by 3 bases, with 12 bases left in between. The CDR3 runs 14 residues. The chain's CDR3 is CSVEDFRGHYEQYF. The CDR3 DNA is TGCAGCGTTGAAGATTTTAGAGGGCACTACGAGCAGTACTTC.

The gene calls are TRBV9 and TRBJ1-4; 12 bases fit TRBD1. This CDR3 has 16 residues. With V trimmed by 7 bases and J by 8 bases, 12 bases remained unmatched. The germline CDR1 and CDR2 sequences are SGDLS and YYNGEE. CDR3 sequence: CASVPGQGARGEKLFF. For the CDR3, the DNA is TGTGCCAGCGTACCGGGACAGGGGGCGCGGGGGGAAAAACTGTTTTTT. Full variable domain (missing parts from reference TRBV9 and TRBJ1-4): DSGVTQTPKHLITATGQRVTLRCSPRSGDLSVYWYQQSLDQGLQFLIQYYNGEERAKGNILERFSAQQFPDLHSELNLSSLELGDSALYFCASVPGQGARGEKLFFGSGTQLSVL.

The CDR3 reads CANPPGQSSGANVLTF. The DNA of the CDR3 is TGCGCCAATCCCCCGGGACAGAGTTCTGGGGCCAACGTCCTGACTTTC. The J gene is TRBJ2-6, the V gene TRBV23-1; 7 bases align to TRBD1. TRBV23-1 is reported as an ORF; its role is uncertain. With 10 bases clipped from V and 1 base from J, the junction kept 10 bases outside the gene matches. The CDR3 has 16 residues.

This chain links TRBV19 with TRBJ2-3; unclear D gene. Germline lookup yields CDR1 LNHDA and CDR2 SQIVND (reference sequence). This CDR3 comprises 12 residues. V gave up 5 bases and J gave up 4 bases, with 7 bases separating them. The CDR3 DNA reads TGTGCCAGTAGTTCCCTAGCAGATACGCAGTATTTT. Its protein product is CASSSLADTQYF. Together with reference TRBV19 and TRBJ2-3, the CDR3 gives the full variable domain: DGGITQSPKYLFRKEGQNVTLSCEQNLNHDAMYWYRQDPGQGLRLIYYSQIVNDFQKGDIAEGYSVSREKKESFPLTVTSAQKNPTAFYLCASSSLADTQYFGPGTRLTVL.

Of note for this clone: The limits of the CDR3 on the DNA are not certain, so only TCRdb's listed CDR3 is given. This chain's CDR3 is CASSTSGLGSEAFF. This chain joins TRBV25-1 and TRBJ1-1. The CDR3 has 14 amino acids, counting both end residues. Germline V gene lookup returns CDR1 MGHDK and CDR2 SYGVNS.

There are a few counts of this clone. The V call is TRBV7-9, the J call TRBJ2-2, with D unresolved. V was shortened by 4 bases and J by 3 bases, with 12 bases between the two germline ends. The CDR3 sequence is 15 residues long. CDR1 SEHNR and CDR2 FQNEAQ come from the germline V gene (reference sequence). CDR3 in amino acids: CASSSSKSHTGELFF. Here the CDR3 DNA reads TGTGCCAGCAGCTCCTCCAAGAGCCACACCGGGGAGCTGTTTTTT.

The sample holds one count of this clone. The chain links TRBV7-6 to TRBJ2-1, with 8 bases aligning to TRBD1. J was trimmed by 4 bases and V by 5 bases; bases with no gene match: 7. The length of the CDR3 is 15 residues. Germline CDR1 SGHVS, CDR2 FNYEAQ. CDR3 DNA: TGTGCCAGCAGCCCTCGACAGGGGCGATACAATGAGCAGTTCTTC. Translation: CASSPRQGRYNEQFF. Complete variable domain (other parts from reference TRBV7-6 and TRBJ2-1): GAGVSQSPRYKVTKRGQDVALRCDPISGHVSLYWYRQALGQGPEFLTYFNYEAQQDKSGLPNDRFSAERPEGSISTLTIQRTEQRDSAMYRCASSPRQGRYNEQFFGPGTRLTVL.

V is TRBV6-5 and J is TRBJ1-2, with TRBD1 identical over 7 bases. The CDR3 sequence is 15 residues long. Per germline, CDR1 MNHEY and CDR2 SVGAGI. After removal of 2 bases from V and 5 bases from J, the junction contained 8 bases not matched to a gene. The CDR3 sequence: CASSYGAGGGYGYTF. DNA of the CDR3: TGTGCCAGCAGTTACGGTGCAGGGGGAGGATATGGCTACACCTTC.

The chain combines TRBV9 with TRBJ1-5; 7 nucleotides agree with TRBD1. The CDR3 contains 16 residues. The germline CDR1 and CDR2 sequences are SGDLS and YYNGEE. After removal of 0 bases from V and 4 bases from J, the junction contained 7 bases not matched to a gene. The CDR3 sequence is CASSVGTGANNQPQHF. CDR3 bases: TGTGCCAGCAGCGTAGGGACAGGCGCTAATAATCAGCCCCAGCATTTT. Using reference TRBV9 and TRBJ1-5 for the parts outside the CDR3, the full variable domain is DSGVTQTPKHLITATGQRVTLRCSPRSGDLSVYWYQQSLDQGLQFLIQYYNGEERAKGNILERFSAQQFPDLHSELNLSSLELGDSALYFCASSVGTGANNQPQHFGDGTRLSIL.

The gene calls are TRBV19 and TRBJ1-1; D gene uncertain. V lost 6 bases, J lost 1 base, and 12 bases lay in between. This CDR3 contains 14 residues. CDR1 and CDR2 (germline): LNHDA, SQIVND (reference sequence). This CDR3 is CASRILRGNTEAFF. As DNA, the CDR3 is TGTGCCAGTAGGATTCTCAGAGGGAACACTGAAGCTTTCTTT. The variable domain in full, completed from reference TRBV19 and TRBJ1-1, reads DGGITQSPKYLFRKEGQNVTLSCEQNLNHDAMYWYRQDPGQGLRLIYYSQIVNDFQKGDIAEGYSVSREKKESFPLTVTSAQKNPTAFYLCASRILRGNTEAFFGQGTRLTVV.

This clone was picked up one time. V usage is TRBV6-6 and J usage is TRBJ2-7, with TRBD1 identical over 7 bases. Unmatched junction bases numbered 11, after V lost 6 bases and J lost 3 bases. Germline V lookup: CDR1 MNHNY, CDR2 SVGAGI (reference sequence). The CDR3 length is 15 residues. Written as DNA, the CDR3 is TGTGCCAGCAGACAACATCAGACAGGGCTCTACGAGCAGTACTTC. It encodes CASRQHQTGLYEQYF.

The chain recombines TRBV28 with TRBJ1-2; no firm D call. V was pared by 5 bases and J by 4 bases, with 8 bases between. Germline lookup yields CDR1 MDHEN and CDR2 SYDVKM. CDR3 length equals 12 residues. CDR3 region: CASSPQVYGYTF. The CDR3 region has the DNA TGTGCCAGCAGTCCCCAGGTCTATGGCTACACCTTC.

The chain joins TRBV19 to TRBJ2-2, with TRBD1 matching 10 bases. Germline CDR1 is LNHDA and CDR2 is SQIVND (reference sequence). The CDR3 has 14 amino acids. Trimming at V came to 9 bases and at J to 9 bases, leaving 10 bases not matched to a gene. The DNA for the CDR3 is TGTGCCAGCAGAAAGAGACAGGGGGCCCGGGAGCTGTTTTTT. Amino acids: CASRKRQGARELFF.

The gene calls are TRBV19 and TRBJ1-5; weak D call: TRBD1 (5 bases). This CDR3 comprises 14 residues. Germline V gene lookup returns CDR1 LNHDA and CDR2 SQIVND (reference sequence). V lost 3 bases and J lost 7, with 13 bases in between. The CDR3 loop reads CASSMSSGDQPQHF. In nucleotides, the CDR3 is TGTGCCAGTAGTATGAGCTCGGGGGACCAGCCCCAGCATTTT.